This record concerns one T cell receptor beta chain sequence. Its target is unknown. This entry is derived from a study of T cell repertoires in cytomegalovirus infection. The wider study: Public TCR beta signatures were indicative of both CMV infection and a matching HLA type. Study-wide results and limits: Pooled public TCR beta family frequency picked out CMV carriers with the relevant HLA.

Trimming cost V 3 bases and J 7 bases, with 18 bases left between them. CDR1 LNHDA and CDR2 SQIVND come from the germline V gene (reference sequence). The CDR3 totals 15 residues. TCRdb itself ran the reads through MiXCR, one entry per CDR3 protein. The profile shows some 700,000 distinct CDR3 sequences, 30% to 40% of them singletons. The sequencing here drew on cultured PBMCs, taken from culture after CMV antigen stimulation. The chain is built from TRBV19 and TRBJ1-1; D is unresolved. This TCR derives from a human donor in good health (CMV status not recorded). Some clones in this sample may be carry-over from other donors' samples. The CDR3 DNA is TGTGCCAGTAGTATGCCGGGAGGGCGGGCCCTTGAAGCTTTCTTT. Translation gives CASSMPGGRALEAFF.